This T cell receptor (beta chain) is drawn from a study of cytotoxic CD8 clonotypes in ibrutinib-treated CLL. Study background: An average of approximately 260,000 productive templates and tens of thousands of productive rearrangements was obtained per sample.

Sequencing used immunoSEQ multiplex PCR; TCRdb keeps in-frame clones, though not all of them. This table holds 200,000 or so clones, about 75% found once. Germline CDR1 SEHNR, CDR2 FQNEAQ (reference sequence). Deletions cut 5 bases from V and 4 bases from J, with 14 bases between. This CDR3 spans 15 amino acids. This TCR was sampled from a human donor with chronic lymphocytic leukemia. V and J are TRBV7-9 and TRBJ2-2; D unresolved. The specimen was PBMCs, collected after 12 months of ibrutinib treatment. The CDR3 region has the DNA TGTGCCAGCAGCACCAAGGACCCGACCACCGGGGAGCTGTTTTTT. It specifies CASSTKDPTTGELFF.